The 16 T cell receptor beta chains presented below share a single source sample, sequenced in a study of naive and memory T cell subsets. Notes on the study in general: A few larger clonotypes appeared in naive repertoires, especially CD8, possibly memory cells re-expressing CD45RA.

These TCRs' antigens remain unknown. An equimolar mix of two oligonucleotides served as the beta constant-region primer for TRBC1 and TRBC2. Four rounds of PCR amplified the ligated cDNA using nested alpha and beta constant-region primers plus SP2. TCRdb redid the calling of the UMI-ligation and nested PCR reads with MiXCR, one entry per CDR3 protein. The sample has about 150,000 distinct CDR3 sequences; roughly 20% are singletons. The sequencing sample was made of naive CD4+ T cells from blood. The receptors derive from a human donor in good health.

This clonotype was detected many times. V usage is TRBV6-6 and J usage is TRBJ2-5; either TRBD1 or TRBD2 may fit D (7 bases each). Trimming removed 4 bases at V and 4 bases at J, with 19 bases between. The germline V gene has CDR1 MNHNY and CDR2 SVGAGI (reference sequence). This CDR3 contains 16 residues. The CDR3 DNA reads TGTGCCAGCAGTTCCCCAGGGGGGGCGAGTGGAGAGACCCAGTACTTC. It codes for CASSSPGGASGETQYF.

The table lists this clonotype with a few counts. V is TRBV7-6 and J is TRBJ2-1; 12 nucleotides match TRBD2. This CDR3 spans 16 amino acids. Germline assignment: CDR1 SGHVS and CDR2 FNYEAQ. Losses at the gene ends were 5 bases for V and 3 bases for J; bases not matched to a gene: 5. The CDR3 is CASSPKTSGSYNEQFF. CDR3 nucleotide sequence: TGTGCCAGCAGCCCAAAGACTAGCGGGAGCTACAATGAGCAGTTCTTC.

The rearrangement joins TRBV9 to TRBJ2-6; the D gene is possibly TRBD2 (6 bases). Germline V gene data show CDR1 as SGDLS and CDR2 as YYNGEE. V lost 4 bases to trimming and J lost 0 bases, with 11 bases between them. The CDR3 totals 16 residues. CDR3 sequence: CASSRDSSSGANVLTF. CDR3 DNA sequence: TGTGCCAGCAGCAGGGACTCGAGCTCTGGGGCCAACGTCCTGACTTTC.

This clonotype came up a few times. The rearrangement links TRBV28 to TRBJ1-1; no firm D call. The CDR3 is made up of 11 amino acids. Looked up from germline, CDR1 is MDHEN and CDR2 is SYDVKM. The V and J ends lost 6 bases and 5 bases respectively, with 7 bases between them. For the CDR3, the DNA is TGTGCCAGCAGGGCGGGTACTGAAGCTTTCTTT. As protein: CASRAGTEAFF.

This clonotype was observed a handful of times. The chain uses TRBV27 and TRBJ2-7, with 13 bases aligning to TRBD2. Per germline, CDR1 MNHEY and CDR2 SMNVEV (reference sequence). Trimming cost V 9 bases and J 4 bases; bases outside gene matches: 3. CDR3 length: 13 residues. The CDR3 loop reads CASSGLAGYEQYF. CDR3 sequence (DNA): TGTGCCAGTTCGGGACTAGCGGGGTACGAGCAGTACTTC.

This chain joins TRBV6-4 and TRBJ2-1; 12 bases line up with TRBD2. After removal of 2 bases from V and 7 bases from J, the junction contained 6 bases not matched to a gene. The CDR3 consists of 16 residues. The germline V gene has CDR1 MRHNA and CDR2 SNTAGT. The CDR3 is CASSDLGTSGWNEQFF. As DNA, the CDR3 is TGTGCCAGCAGTGACCTGGGGACTAGCGGGTGGAATGAGCAGTTCTTC.

The V and J genes are TRBV14 and TRBJ2-7; D unclear. Trimming shortened V by 0 bases and J by 0 bases, and 12 bases separated the two germline ends. CDR1 is SGHDN, CDR2 FVKESK, per germline. This CDR3 is 16 amino acids long. CDR3 region: CASSQDLSASSYEQYF. The CDR3 DNA sequence: TGTGCCAGCAGCCAAGATCTGAGCGCAAGCTCCTACGAGCAGTACTTC. The variable domain in full, with the rest retrieved from reference TRBV14 and TRBJ2-7, is EAGVTQFPSHSVIEKGQTVTLRCDPISGHDNLYWYRRVMGKEIKFLLHFVKESKQDESGMPNNRFLAERTGGTYSTLKVQPAELEDSGVYFCASSQDLSASSYEQYFGPGTRLTVT.

This chain connects TRBV7-9 to TRBJ1-2; unclear D gene. This CDR3 region has 15 residues. Germline values: CDR1 SEHNR, CDR2 FQNEAQ (reference sequence). V gave up 4 bases and J gave up 4 bases, with 16 bases separating them. The CDR3 nucleotides are TGTGCCAGCAGCTCCGTTAGGAGGATTGGCTATGGCTACACCTTC. It codes for CASSSVRRIGYGYTF.

Comment on this clonotype: The conserved phenylalanine or tryptophan is not found at the CDR3 terminus, so this likely reflects a read error. The chain uses TRBV20-1 and TRBJ2-5; no firm D call. CDR1 DFQATT and CDR2 SNEGSKA come from the germline V gene (reference sequence). The CDR3 contains 14 residues. V shed 1 base and J shed 4 bases, with 13 bases lying between them. CDR3 in DNA: TGCAGTGCTAGAGGCCGGATATGGGGAGAGACCCAGTACCTC. Amino acids: CSARGRIWGETQYL.

The chain couples TRBV15 to TRBJ2-3; unclear D gene. The CDR3 loop spans 15 amino acids. The V and J ends lost 0 bases and 4 bases respectively, with 11 bases between them. Germline CDR1 and CDR2: LNHNV and YYDKDF (reference sequence). CDR3 residues: CATSRERVSADTQYF. CDR3 DNA: TGTGCCACCAGCAGAGAGCGCGTATCGGCAGATACGCAGTATTTT.

This chain links TRBV6-2 or TRBV6-3 with TRBJ1-4; the D gene is possibly TRBD1 (6 bases). Germline V gene lookup returns CDR1 MNHEY and CDR2 SVGEGT. V was pared by 8 bases and J by 5 bases, with 18 bases between. This CDR3 spans 15 amino acids. The CDR3 protein is CASSLTGTFNEKLFF. CDR3 nucleotide sequence: TGTGCCAGCTCTCTTACCGGGACATTCAATGAAAAACTGTTTTTT.

The table lists this clonotype with many counts. The J gene is TRBJ2-1, the V gene TRBV29-1; D unclear. V was shortened by 5 bases and J by 8 bases, with 19 bases between the two germline ends. The CDR3 extends over 14 amino acids. Germline CDR1 and CDR2: SQVTM and ANQGSEA. CDR3 region: CSVPPTRREHEQFF. CDR3 bases: TGCAGCGTTCCACCCACAAGACGAGAGCATGAGCAGTTCTTC.

V and J are TRBV5-1 and TRBJ2-2; 10 nucleotides align to TRBD2. Per germline, CDR1 SGHRS and CDR2 YFSETQ. J gave up 6 bases and V 5 bases, and 4 bases lay outside the gene matches. The CDR3 consists of 14 residues. This chain's CDR3 is CASSLAGVSGELFF. The CDR3 region has the DNA TGCGCCAGCAGTCTAGCGGGAGTGTCCGGGGAGCTGTTTTTT.

In this sample, this clonotype turned up many times. The chain carries TRBV6-6 and TRBJ2-2, with D possibly being TRBD1 or TRBD2 (6 bases each). Trimming removed 0 bases from V and 2 bases from J, with 13 bases in between. CDR1 and CDR2 (germline): MNHNY, SVGAGI (reference sequence). The CDR3 sequence is 17 residues long. The CDR3 here is CASSYSTPGGNTGELFF. The CDR3 bases are TGTGCCAGCAGTTACTCGACCCCCGGGGGCAACACCGGGGAGCTGTTTTTT.

This clonotype occurred a few times. The rearrangement joins TRBV3-1 to TRBJ1-4; D is unresolved. This CDR3 is built from 16 residues. The V end lost 0 bases, the J end lost 7 bases, and 15 bases lay between the germline ends. Germline lookup yields CDR1 LGHDT and CDR2 YNNKEL (reference sequence). This CDR3 reads CASSQDVRRFGEKLFF. The CDR3 DNA reads TGTGCCAGCAGCCAAGATGTGCGGCGGTTCGGTGAAAAACTGTTTTTT.

The chain has TRBV5-6 and TRBJ1-2; no clear D. V lost 3 bases and J 6 bases, leaving 12 bases between the germline ends. Germline lookup yields CDR1 SGHDT and CDR2 YYEEEE. The CDR3 covers 13 residues. The CDR3 spells CASSYLMGDGYTF. As DNA, the CDR3 is TGTGCCAGCAGCTACTTGATGGGAGATGGCTACACCTTC.